This T cell receptor (beta chain) was identified during a study of neurological immune-mediated disorders. Study-wide findings and caveats: Across subjects, expanded clones had no CDR3 amino acid sequences in common, pointing to private repertoires in all groups. It was HTLV-1-associated myelopathy that showed the most TCR clonal expansion, while multiple sclerosis showed the least, falling below healthy controls.

V was clipped by 4 bases and J by 3 bases; unmatched bases: 5. The CDR3 totals 15 residues. Germline V lookup: CDR1 SGHRS, CDR2 YFSETQ. Time point noted: longitudinal time-point 3. One entry per CDR3 protein, called by TCRdb with MiXCR from the 5' RACE reads. This table has roughly 42,000 distinct CDR3 sequences, approximately 15% appearing once. In its sample, this clonotype was seen many times. What it recognizes is unknown. The source material was PBMCs. The receptor was isolated from a man younger than 40 in good health. The chain uses TRBV5-1 and TRBJ2-7; 12 bases align to TRBD2. CDR3 sequence reads: CASSIGTSGYYEQYF. CDR3 nucleotide sequence: TGCGCCAGCAGCATCGGGACTAGCGGGTACTACGAGCAGTACTTC.